This T cell receptor (beta chain) is from a study of T-cell memory formation after mild COVID-19. Study-level results: Clonal second-wave expansions that peaked on day 37 had unconfirmed SARS-CoV-2 specificity. Those CD4+ clones that contracted were mainly in CM and EM (CD8+ ones in EMRA).

To note about this clonotype: Its specificity is not known.

TCRdb independently ran MiXCR on the 5' RACE reads; one entry per CDR3 protein. The sample holds about 430,000 distinct CDR3 sequences, about 20% seen once. The CDR3 has 16 residues. Per germline, CDR1 SGHKS and CDR2 YYEKEE (reference sequence). The V gene end was trimmed by 5 bases and the J gene end by 0 bases; junction bases not matched to a gene: 6. Sequenced material: PBMCs or a T cell subset sorted from them (not recorded which). The V and J genes are TRBV5-5 and TRBJ2-2; TRBD1 aligns across 8 bases. This sequence was found in a man between 18 and 29 years old who had mild COVID-19 (a few samples of this study predate the infection). Cell type and time point are not known. The CDR3 DNA reads as TGTGCCAGCAGGCGGACAGGGTTTGCGAACACCGGGGAGCTGTTTTTT. Translated: CASRRTGFANTGELFF.